The source of this TCR beta chain is a study of cytomegalovirus exposure and HLA in healthy donors. V dropped 4 bases and J dropped 6; count of bases not matched to a gene: 6. CDR3 length: 15 residues. Per the germline V gene, CDR1 is SGHRS and CDR2 is YFSETQ. Generated by immunoSEQ multiplex PCR, the TCRdb table keeps only in-frame clones and is missing some. The data show tens of thousands of clones, over 95% seen once. This clone was seen a single time. Antigen specificity is unknown. Findings and caveats of the study: A few chains tied to CMV proved CMV antigen-specific in vitro.

The sequenced sample was PBMCs. This clonotype originated in a man aged 18 to 35 in good health and CMV-seronegative. The V gene is TRBV5-1, the J gene TRBJ2-2; 10 positions match TRBD1. CDR3 region: CASSDRGQGAGELFF. The CDR3 nucleotides read TGCGCCAGCAGCGACAGGGGGCAGGGAGCCGGGGAGCTGTTTTTT.